This TCR beta chain was found in a study of graft-versus-host responses after intestinal transplantation. The wider study: The whole recipient group had anti-thymocyte globulin induction followed by tacrolimus and steroids for approximately three years.

Intraepithelial lymphocytes and lamina propria lymphocytes were released through processing of graft tissue. The study's findings and limits: Graft-donor T cell macrochimerism in patients accompanied high graft-versus-host to host-versus-graft clonal ratios in allografts.

Of note for this clone: Its specificity is not known.

Germline lookup yields CDR1 MDHEN and CDR2 SYDVKM. CDR3 length: 13 residues. Trimming took off 2 bases at V and 7 bases at J, with 11 bases between the two ends. Assay: immunoSEQ multiplex PCR; the TCRdb copy retains only in-frame clones and omits some. Of about 15,000 clones detected, approximately 70% appear once; the ten largest clones hold 20% to 30%. The sequence derives from a human patient who received an intestinal transplant, so some T cells may come from the graft donor. This rearrangement joins TRBV28 to TRBJ1-2; D is unclear. This material consisted of ileum tissue, taken just over 700 days after intestinal transplantation. The CDR3 nucleotides are TGTGCCAGCAGTTTACTTCGGGGTGGTGGCTACACCTTC. Amino acids: CASSLLRGGGYTF.